Reported below is one TCR beta chain. Antigen unknown. Produced via immunoSEQ multiplex PCR; TCRdb's table is partial and in-frame only. The sample lists over 110,000 clones, about 88% occurring once. There are 14 residues in the CDR3. Germline-derived CDR1 and CDR2 are SGHVS and FNYEAQ. Trimming stripped 5 bases from V and 6 bases from J, with 11 bases between. The entry originates in a study of cytomegalovirus exposure and HLA in healthy donors. For the study at large: The 120 validation repertoires and the 666 first-cohort repertoires shared a platform, a later analysis reported. Study-level results: Despite most TCR sequences being rare, some public TCRs occurred in many donors.

This sequence originates from a man younger than 35 in good health and CMV-seropositive. The V call is TRBV7-6, the J call TRBJ1-6; possibly TRBD1 for D (6 bases). Source material: PBMCs. CDR3 nucleotide sequence: TGTGCCAGCAGCCAAACAGGGATTAATTCACCCCTCCACTTT. Translation gives CASSQTGINSPLHF.